Ten or more counts support the clone carrying this T cell receptor beta chain. Its antigen is currently unknown. Since all of the isolated RNA was reverse transcribed, expressed TCRB transcripts were what got sequenced. The data were produced by immunoSEQ multiplex PCR, yet TCRdb's version contains in-frame clones alone and is incomplete. The sample gives about 330,000 clones, 11% of which show up once; under 0.02% is in the top ten. CDR3 length: 13 residues. V dropped 2 bases and J dropped 2 bases, with 9 bases sitting between them. Germline V CDR1 and CDR2: SQVTM, ANQGSEA. This sample is drawn from a study of beta chain features in type 1 diabetes. Study observations and caveats: Individuals with type 1 diabetes displayed fewer insertions and more deletions at VDJ junctions.

The sequencing input was naive CD4+ T cells from blood. This receptor was identified in a woman aged 30 to 39 in good health. V gene TRBV29-1 combines with J gene TRBJ2-5, with D possibly TRBD1 on 5 matching bases. The CDR3 DNA is TGCAGCGTTGAAAGGGGAACTCAAGAGACCCAGTACTTC. Residues: CSVERGTQETQYF.